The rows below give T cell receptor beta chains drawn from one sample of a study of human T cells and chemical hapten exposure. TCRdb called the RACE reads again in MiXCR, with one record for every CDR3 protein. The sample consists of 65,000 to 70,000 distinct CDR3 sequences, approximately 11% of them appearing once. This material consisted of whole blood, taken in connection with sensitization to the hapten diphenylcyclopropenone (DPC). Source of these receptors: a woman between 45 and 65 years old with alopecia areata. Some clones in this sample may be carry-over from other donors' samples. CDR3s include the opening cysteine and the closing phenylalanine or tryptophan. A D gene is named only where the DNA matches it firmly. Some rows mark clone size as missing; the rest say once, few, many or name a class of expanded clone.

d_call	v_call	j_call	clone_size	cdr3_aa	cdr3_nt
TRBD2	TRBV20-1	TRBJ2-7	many	CSASFLAGDRAEQYF	TGCAGTGCTAGTTTCTTAGCGGGAGATAGGGCCGAGCAGTACTTC
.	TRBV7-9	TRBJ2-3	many	CASSLTGDTQYF	TGTGCCAGCAGCTTGACTGGAGATACGCAGTATTTT
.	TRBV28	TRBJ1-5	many	CASSLLRGGGNQPQHF	TGTGCCAGCAGTTTACTCAGGGGAGGGGGCAATCAGCCCCAGCATTTT
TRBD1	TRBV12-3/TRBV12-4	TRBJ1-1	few	CASSFTRDSAEAFF	TGTGCCAGCAGTTTCACCCGGGACAGCGCTGAAGCTTTCTTT
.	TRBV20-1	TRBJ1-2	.	CSAREQGRNYGYTF	TGCAGTGCCCGGGAACAGGGTCGAAACTATGGCTACACCTTC
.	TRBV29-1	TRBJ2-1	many	CSVSRVDEQFF	TGCAGCGTTAGCAGGGTGGACGAGCAGTTCTTC
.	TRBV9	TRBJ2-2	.	CASRDTGFGELFF	TGTGCCAGCAGAGACACAGGGTTCGGGGAGCTGTTTTTT
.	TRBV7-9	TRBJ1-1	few	CASSTTPETAFF	TGTGCCAGCAGCACAACGCCCGAGACTGCTTTCTTT
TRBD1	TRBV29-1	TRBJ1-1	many	CSVTTGGEAFF	TGCAGCGTTACGACAGGGGGCGAGGCTTTCTTT
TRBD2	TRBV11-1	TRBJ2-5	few	CASSPTGGEETQYF	TGTGCCAGCAGCCCTACGGGAGGGGAAGAGACCCAGTACTTC
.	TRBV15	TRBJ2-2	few	CATSRDIDSGTGELFF	TGTGCCACCAGCAGAGATATAGACAGCGGCACCGGGGAGCTGTTTTTT
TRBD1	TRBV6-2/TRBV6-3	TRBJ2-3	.	CASSYRGLDTQYF	TGTGCCAGCAGTTACAGGGGGCTTGATACGCAGTATTTT
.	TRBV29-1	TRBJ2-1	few	CSVVPRGRNNEQFF	TGCAGCGTTGTACCCAGGGGGAGGAACAATGAGCAGTTCTTC
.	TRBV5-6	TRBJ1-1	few	CASSRNWGVRNTEAFF	TGTGCCAGCAGCAGGAATTGGGGGGTAAGGAACACTGAAGCTTTCTTT
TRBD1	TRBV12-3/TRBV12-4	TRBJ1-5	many	CASSKGTGGRNQPQHF	TGTGCCAGCAGTAAGGGGACAGGGGGCAGGAATCAGCCCCAGCATTTT
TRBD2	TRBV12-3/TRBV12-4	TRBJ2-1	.	CASRRTSGGAHEQFF	TGTGCCAGCAGAAGGACTAGCGGGGGGGCACATGAGCAGTTCTTC
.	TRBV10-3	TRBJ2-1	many	CATGQAGGRGNEQFF	TGTGCCACCGGCCAAGCGGGTGGAAGGGGCAATGAGCAGTTCTTC
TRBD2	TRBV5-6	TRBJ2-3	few	CASSLAPAGYTDTQYF	TGTGCCAGCAGCTTGGCGCCAGCGGGGTACACAGATACGCAGTATTTT
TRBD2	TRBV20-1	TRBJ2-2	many	CSAPRLAGGRGELFF	TGCAGTGCTCCGAGACTAGCGGGAGGCCGCGGGGAGCTGTTTTTT
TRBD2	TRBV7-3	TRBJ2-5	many	CASSLTSGTSGSRETQYF	TGTGCCAGCAGCTTAACTTCCGGGACTAGCGGGAGTAGGGAGACCCAGTACTTC
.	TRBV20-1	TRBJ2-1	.	CSLSTPGNEQFF	TGCAGTCTATCCACCCCAGGAAATGAGCAGTTCTTC
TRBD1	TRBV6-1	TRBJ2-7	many	CASSETGGGYEQYF	TGTGCCAGCAGTGAAACAGGGGGCGGCTACGAGCAGTACTTC
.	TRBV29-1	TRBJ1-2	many	CSVEDNYGYTF	TGCAGCGTTGAAGATAACTATGGCTACACCTTC